This T cell receptor beta chain was found in a study of shared clonotypes between healthy human individuals. Profiling relied on immunoSEQ multiplex PCR, and the TCRdb table lists in-frame clones only, not all of them. The data contain 1 million to 1.2 million clones, about 72% of them seen just once; the ten biggest clones take up 0.89%. Germline CDR1 is SNHLY and CDR2 is FYNNEI. The V end lost 10 bases, the J end lost 6 bases, and 18 bases lay between the germline ends. The CDR3 has 14 amino acids. The J gene is TRBJ2-2, the V gene TRBV2; D unresolved. Sequencing was carried out using memory CD4+ T cells from PBMCs. Subset indicated: CD45RA-negative fraction. The origin of this receptor is a man aged 18 to 29 in good health. Some clones in this sample may be carry-over from other donors' samples. CDR3 loop: CATKPPQGSGELFF. CDR3 in DNA: TGTGCCACCAAACCCCCCCAAGGATCCGGGGAGCTGTTTTTT. Together with reference TRBV2 and TRBJ2-2, the CDR3 gives the full variable domain: EPEVTQTPSHQVTQMGQEVILRCVPISNHLYFYWYRQILGQKVEFLVSFYNNEISEKSEIFDDQFSVERPDGSNFTLKIRSTKLEDSAMYFCATKPPQGSGELFFGEGSRLTVL.